A single sample is the source of the 6 T cell receptor beta chains below, sequenced in a study of blood T cell repertoires in COVID-19 (dated by TCRdb to the early 2020s). Libraries were prepared through the immunoSEQ multiplex PCR assay. TCRdb took this table from immuneACCESS and kept in-frame rearrangements with V and J called. Such tables lack part of the clones; where checked against another copy, unresolved V genes explain under half of the gap, and the rest is unexplained. The table for this sample lists some 320,000 clones; about 87% of them were counted only once. Over 6% of the sample lies in the top ten. The sequenced material came from peripheral blood. These receptors were collected from a woman aged 25 to 39 who had recovered from COVID-19.

V usage is TRBV2 and J usage is TRBJ2-7; TRBD1 aligns across 9 bases. Trimming at V came to 4 bases and at J to 2 bases, leaving 12 bases not matched to a gene. This CDR3 is built from 17 residues. Germline V gene data show CDR1 as SNHLY and CDR2 as FYNNEI. CDR3 coding DNA: TGTGCCAGCAGTGGGGGGGACAGGGCAAAGTGGACCTACGAGCAGTACTTC. Translating gives CASSGGDRAKWTYEQYF.

This clone occurred a few times. V is TRBV6-1 and J is TRBJ1-6; D ambiguous. The CDR3 runs 16 residues. The V end lost 0 bases, the J end lost 0 bases, and 6 bases lay between the germline ends. CDR1 is MNHNS and CDR2 is SASEGT in the germline V gene. CDR3 sequence: CASSEALSSYNSPLHF. CDR3 DNA sequence: TGTGCCAGCAGTGAAGCGCTGAGCTCCTATAATTCACCCCTCCACTTT.

About this clone itself: Other DNA sequences in the same sample also yield this CDR3. This chain connects TRBV5-1 to TRBJ2-7; a weak D match, TRBD2 (5 bases). V was cut by 5 bases and J by 2 bases, with 11 bases left in between. The germline CDR1 and CDR2 sequences are SGHRS and YFSETQ. This CDR3 has 13 residues. CDR3 nucleotides: TGCGCCAGCAGTCTGGACGGGACCTACGAGCAGTACTTC. Translation gives CASSLDGTYEQYF.

This chain connects TRBV9 to TRBJ2-5, with D possibly matching TRBD2 (7 bases). This CDR3 is 15 amino acids long. Germline V lookup: CDR1 SGDLS, CDR2 YYNGEE. Trimming cost V 3 bases and J 4 bases, with 16 bases left between them. This CDR3 reads CASSGIGGPAETQYF. For the CDR3, the DNA is TGTGCCAGCAGCGGAATCGGGGGGCCCGCAGAGACCCAGTACTTC.

The CDR3 DNA sequence: TGTGCCAGCAGCTTAGTTATCGGGGAAACCGGGGAGCTGTTTTTT. Amino acid sequence: CASSLVIGETGELFF. The chain joins TRBV7-2 to TRBJ2-2; D may be TRBD2 (5 bases). CDR3 size: 15 residues. Germline V gives CDR1 SGHTA, CDR2 FQGNSA. V lost 1 base and J lost 5, with 11 bases in between.

This clone has just one count. The chain recombines TRBV28 with TRBJ2-7; weak D call: TRBD1 (6 bases). The CDR3 spans 18 residues. V gave up 6 bases and J gave up 2 bases, with 26 bases separating them. The V gene's germline CDR1 is MDHEN and CDR2 SYDVKM. The DNA for the CDR3 is TGTGCCAGCAGGATAACAGGGTCGCAAACCCCACTTACCTACGAGCAGTACTTC. Residues: CASRITGSQTPLTYEQYF.